Sequencing of this T cell receptor beta chain was carried out in a study of Ad26.COV2.S vaccination and SARS-CoV-2 variants. The overall study: Administration of Ad26.COV2.S was intramuscular, either once or twice 56 days apart.

Study-wide findings and caveats: Recipients of either vaccine or placebo displayed similar breadth of non-spike TCRs.

As regards this clone: The antigen is unknown.

Assay: immunoSEQ multiplex PCR; the TCRdb copy retains only in-frame clones and omits some. The sample records roughly 380,000 clones, 88% being singletons. There are 16 residues in the CDR3. V was cut by 1 base and J by 1 base, with 13 bases left in between. Germline values: CDR1 SGHRS, CDR2 YFSETQ. Stated treatment: roughly 20 received Ad26.COV2.S at low or high dose, single or two shots; a few received placebo; per-sample allocation not given. Samples analyzed were those drawn on day 63 after the first vaccine or placebo injection. The source of this sequence is a person between 18 and 59 years old who received the Ad26.COV2.S COVID-19 vaccine or a placebo. This rearrangement joins TRBV5-1 to TRBJ2-3; D is uncertain. The specimen comprised peripheral blood, sampled in a trial of Ad26.COV2.S vaccine versus placebo. In DNA form, the CDR3 reads TGCGCCAGCAGCTTGAAGGGTGATAGGGGCACAGATACGCAGTATTTT. Translated, it gives CASSLKGDRGTDTQYF. Full variable domain (missing parts from reference TRBV5-1 and TRBJ2-3): KAGVTQTPRYLIKTRGQQVTLSCSPISGHRSVSWYQQTPGQGLQFLFEYFSETQRNKGNFPGRFSGRQFSNSRSEMNVSTLELGDSALYLCASSLKGDRGTDTQYFGPGTRLTVL.